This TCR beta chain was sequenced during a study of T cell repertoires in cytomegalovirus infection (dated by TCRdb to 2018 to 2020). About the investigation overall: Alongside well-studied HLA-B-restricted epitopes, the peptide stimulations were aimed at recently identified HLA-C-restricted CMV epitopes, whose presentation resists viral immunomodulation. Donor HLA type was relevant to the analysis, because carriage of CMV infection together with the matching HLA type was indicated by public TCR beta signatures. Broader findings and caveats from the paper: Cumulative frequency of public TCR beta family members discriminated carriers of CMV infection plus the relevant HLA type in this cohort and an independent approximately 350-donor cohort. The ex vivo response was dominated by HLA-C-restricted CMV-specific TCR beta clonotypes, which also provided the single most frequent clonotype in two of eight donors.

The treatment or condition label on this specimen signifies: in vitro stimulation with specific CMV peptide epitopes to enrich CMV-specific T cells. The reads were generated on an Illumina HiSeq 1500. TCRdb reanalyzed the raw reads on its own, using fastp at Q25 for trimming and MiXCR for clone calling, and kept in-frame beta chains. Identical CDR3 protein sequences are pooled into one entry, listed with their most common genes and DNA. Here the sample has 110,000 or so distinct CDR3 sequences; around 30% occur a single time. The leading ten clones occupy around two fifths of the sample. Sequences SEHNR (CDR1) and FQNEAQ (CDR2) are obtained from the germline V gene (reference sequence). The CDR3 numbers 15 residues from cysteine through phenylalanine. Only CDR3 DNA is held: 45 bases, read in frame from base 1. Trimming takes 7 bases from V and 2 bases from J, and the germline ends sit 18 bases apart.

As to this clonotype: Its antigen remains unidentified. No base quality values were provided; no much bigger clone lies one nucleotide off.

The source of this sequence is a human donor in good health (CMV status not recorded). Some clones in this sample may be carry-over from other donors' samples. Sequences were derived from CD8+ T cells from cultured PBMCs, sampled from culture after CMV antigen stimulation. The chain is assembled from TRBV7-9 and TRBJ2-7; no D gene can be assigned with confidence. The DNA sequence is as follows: TGTGCCAGCACCCCGGACGGCCGAATAGCCTACGAGCAGTACTTC. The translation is CASTPDGRIAYEQYF.